This TCR beta chain was documented in a study of blood T cell repertoires in COVID-19. V gave up 0 bases and J gave up 10 bases; unmatched junction bases: 7. The CDR3 runs to 15 residues. Per the germline V gene, CDR1 is SGHTS and CDR2 is YDEGEE. This table comes from immunoSEQ multiplex PCR, and its TCRdb copy is limited to in-frame clones, with some not included. The sample yields just over 150,000 clones, under 90% seen once. The receptor was isolated from a man aged 55 to 69 with acute or convalescent COVID-19. The chain uses TRBV5-8 and TRBJ2-1, with TRBD2 matching 10 bases. Sequencing input: peripheral blood. DNA for the CDR3: TGTGCCAGCAGCTTGGAAAGCGGGAGGGCGTCCGAGCAGTTCTTC. Translated, it gives CASSLESGRASEQFF.